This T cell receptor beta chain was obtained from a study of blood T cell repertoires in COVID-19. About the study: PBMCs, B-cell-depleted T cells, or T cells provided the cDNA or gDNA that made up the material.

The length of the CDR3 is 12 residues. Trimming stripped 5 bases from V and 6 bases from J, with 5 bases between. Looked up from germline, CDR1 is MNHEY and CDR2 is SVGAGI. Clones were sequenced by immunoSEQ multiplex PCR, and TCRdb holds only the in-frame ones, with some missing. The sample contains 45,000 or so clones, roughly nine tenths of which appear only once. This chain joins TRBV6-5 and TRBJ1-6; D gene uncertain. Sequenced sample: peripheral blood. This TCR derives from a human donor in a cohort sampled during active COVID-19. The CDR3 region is CASSRGNSPLHF. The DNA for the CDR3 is TGTGCCAGCAGTCGCGGTAATTCACCCCTCCACTTT.